Below are 6 T cell receptor beta chains sequenced from a single sample in a study of T cell changes during pregnancy in multiple sclerosis. Repertoires were generated with immunoSEQ multiplex PCR, while TCRdb's copy carries only in-frame clones and drops some. In the table there are 45,000 to 60,000 clones, approximately 92% of which are singletons. The sequences come from CD4+ T cells from peripheral blood mononuclear cells, collected in the third trimester of pregnancy. Receptor source: a female donor with multiple sclerosis, enrolled in a pregnancy study.

V and J are TRBV7-2 and TRBJ1-5; D unclear. From germline, CDR1 is SGHTA and CDR2 FQGNSA. V lost 3 bases, J lost 2 bases, and 5 bases lay in between. The CDR3 runs 13 residues. The CDR3 region has the DNA TGTGCCAGCAGCTTGTCAGGCAATCAGCCCCAGCATTTT. Protein sequence: CASSLSGNQPQHF. Based on the CDR3 plus reference TRBV7-2 and TRBJ1-5, the full variable domain is GAGVSQSPSNKVTEKGKDVELRCDPISGHTALYWYRQSLGQGLEFLIYFQGNSAPDKSGLPSDRFSAERTGGSVSTLTIQRTQQEDSAVYLCASSLSGNQPQHFGDGTRLSIL.

CDR3 protein: CASSLGQLLAGGMGETQYF. The CDR3 coding sequence is TGTGCCAGCAGCTTAGGTCAACTACTAGCGGGGGGGATGGGAGAGACCCAGTACTTC. This sequence joins TRBV7-2 and TRBJ2-5, with TRBD2 matching 13 bases. This CDR3 has 19 residues. Trimming took 1 base from V and 4 from J; bases not matched to a gene: 12. Germline CDR1 is SGHTA and CDR2 is FQGNSA.

This sequence joins TRBV11-1 and TRBJ2-5; TRBD1 aligns across 7 bases. Germline CDR1 reads SGHAT; CDR2 reads FQDESV (reference sequence). This CDR3 is built from 15 residues. V was pared by 5 bases and J by 2 bases, with 8 bases of the junction left unmatched. DNA for the CDR3: TGTGCCAGCAGCCCATACGGGACAGCACAAGAGACCCAGTACTTC. This encodes CASSPYGTAQETQYF.

The gene calls are TRBV4-2 and TRBJ1-6; D remains ambiguous. Germline CDR1 is LGHNA and CDR2 is YNFKEQ. Trimming shortened V by 0 bases and J by 9 bases, and 15 bases separated the two germline ends. CDR3 size: 16 residues. CDR3 bases: TGTGCCAGCAGCCAAGAGGGTTCGGGTGTGACTTCACCCCTCCACTTT. The encoded protein is CASSQEGSGVTSPLHF.

In DNA form, the CDR3 reads TGTGCCAGCAGTTCTGACAGTAACTATGGCTACACCTTC. Its protein product is CASSSDSNYGYTF. The gene calls are TRBV6-1 and TRBJ1-2, with D possibly matching TRBD1 (5 bases). With 5 bases removed from V and 1 base from J, the gap between germline ends came to 8 bases. Germline values: CDR1 MNHNS, CDR2 SASEGT. This CDR3 contains 13 residues.

Only one count was recorded for this clone. The gene calls are TRBV12-5 and TRBJ2-1, with 9 nucleotides matching TRBD2. CDR3 length equals 17 residues. With V trimmed by 0 bases and J by 5 bases, 8 bases remained unmatched. Germline V CDR1 and CDR2: LGHNT, FRNRAP. CDR3 loop: CASGLVIGGGADNEQFF. The CDR3 DNA is TGTGCTAGTGGTTTGGTAATCGGCGGGGGGGCTGACAATGAGCAGTTCTTC. Drawing the rest from reference TRBV12-5 and TRBJ2-1, the complete variable domain is DARVTQTPRHKVTEMGQEVTMRCQPILGHNTVFWYRQTMMQGLELLAYFRNRAPLDDSGMPKDRFSAEMPDATLATLKIQPSEPRDSAVYFCASGLVIGGGADNEQFFGPGTRLTVL.